The 20 T cell receptor beta chains reported below all come from one sample, sequenced in a study of vaccination effects on CD4 cells after COVID-19. Produced via immunoSEQ multiplex PCR; TCRdb's table is partial and in-frame only. The data hold about 15,000 clones, with about 70% observed a single time. CD4+ T cells specific for antigen were expanded with viral peptide pools by the ViraFEST assay before sequencing. Isolation of CD4+ T cells took place after 10 days of culture. This individual tested PCR-positive for SARS-CoV-2 infection between March and December 2020. Two doses of BNT162b2 or mRNA-1273 vaccine were administered to participants. These receptors have no identified antigens. The starting material was CD4+ T cells from PBMCs cultured with HCoV-NL63 spike peptides, obtained after COVID-19 vaccination. The origin of the receptors is a human donor who had a prior SARS-CoV-2 infection.

The chain has TRBV9 and TRBJ2-1, with no clear D. Per the germline V gene, CDR1 is SGDLS and CDR2 is YYNGEE. This CDR3 has 15 residues. Trimming pared 0 bases from V and 3 bases from J, leaving 10 bases between. The CDR3 here is CASSVGSDLYNEQFF. CDR3 nucleotide sequence: TGTGCCAGCAGCGTAGGGTCGGACCTCTACAATGAGCAGTTCTTC.

This chain joins TRBV20-1 and TRBJ2-3, with TRBD2 matching 8 bases. Germline V lookup: CDR1 DFQATT, CDR2 SNEGSKA (reference sequence). Germline trimming cut 3 bases from V and 5 bases from J; bases unmatched to any gene: 10. The CDR3 covers 15 residues. As DNA, the CDR3 is TGCAGTGCTAGTGGAGGTAGCGGGGACCTAGATACGCAGTATTTT. Translating gives CSASGGSGDLDTQYF.

CDR3 protein: CASSYGGWGETQYF. CDR3 nucleotide sequence: TGTGCCAGCAGCTACGGGGGATGGGGAGAGACCCAGTACTTC. V usage is TRBV7-2 and J usage is TRBJ2-5, with D possibly matching TRBD2 (6 bases). Germline CDR1 and CDR2: SGHTA and FQGNSA. The CDR3 spans 14 residues. The V end lost 4 bases, the J end lost 4 bases, and 13 bases lay between the germline ends.

The chain employs TRBV12-3 or TRBV12-4 and TRBJ2-7; D is possibly TRBD1 (6 bases). This CDR3 has 13 amino acids. Trimming left V 1 base short and J 12 bases short, with 16 bases between. The CDR3 DNA reads TGTGCCAGCAGTTTAGGGTTGGGGGCGAGTCGGTACTTC. Translated: CASSLGLGASRYF.

This chain links TRBV9 with TRBJ2-2; D gene ambiguous. V lost 0 bases to trimming and J lost 0 bases, with 9 bases between them. Germline V gene data show CDR1 as SGDLS and CDR2 as YYNGEE. The CDR3 covers 16 residues. In DNA form, the CDR3 reads TGTGCCAGCAGCGTAGCTGGATTTCCGAACACCGGGGAGCTGTTTTTT. Translated, it gives CASSVAGFPNTGELFF.

The chain uses TRBV10-3 and TRBJ2-1, with D uncertain. The CDR3 totals 12 residues. V gave up 5 bases and J gave up 5 bases, with 7 bases separating them. Germline V gene sequence: CDR1 ENHRY, CDR2 SYGVKD. The chain's CDR3 is CAISSWDNEQFF. In DNA form, the CDR3 reads TGTGCCATCAGTAGTTGGGACAATGAGCAGTTCTTC.

The CDR3 DNA sequence: TGCGCCAGCAATACAGGGGCTCTTAAAGAGACCCAGTACTTC. Its translation: CASNTGALKETQYF. This chain uses TRBV5-1 with TRBJ2-5; 7 bases agree with TRBD1. CDR3 size: 14 residues. With V trimmed by 6 bases and J by 3 bases, 8 bases remained unmatched. In germline, CDR1 is SGHRS, CDR2 YFSETQ.

The chain recombines TRBV30 with TRBJ1-1; TRBD1 is a possible D gene (6 bases). This CDR3 contains 13 residues. V lost 0 bases, J lost 5 bases, and 10 bases lay in between. CDR1 is GTSNPN, CDR2 SVGIG, per germline (reference sequence). CDR3 sequence (DNA): TGTGCCTGGAGTGTAGGGGGGGGGACTGAAGCTTTCTTT. Its translation: CAWSVGGGTEAFF.

The chain recombines TRBV4-2 with TRBJ2-7; D is perhaps TRBD2 (5 bases). The germline V and J ends were trimmed by 1 base and 2 bases, with 18 bases remaining between them. CDR1 is LGHNA, CDR2 YNFKEQ, per germline. This CDR3 is 17 amino acids long. The CDR3 coding sequence is TGTGCCAGCAGCCAAGTGTCGGATAGCGCCGTAACCTACGAGCAGTACTTC. This gives the protein CASSQVSDSAVTYEQYF.

The rearrangement joins TRBV9 to TRBJ1-6; D not resolved. Trimming removed 0 bases at V and 5 bases at J, with 6 bases between. Germline CDR1 reads SGDLS; CDR2 reads YYNGEE. CDR3 length equals 14 residues. CDR3 region: CASSVGPDNSPLHF. CDR3 nucleotide sequence: TGTGCCAGCAGCGTAGGTCCAGATAATTCACCCCTCCACTTT.

This sequence joins TRBV2 and TRBJ1-5; no clear D gene. Looked up from germline, CDR1 is SNHLY and CDR2 is FYNNEI. V lost 4 bases and J lost 0, with 7 bases in between. CDR3 length equals 14 residues. The CDR3 region is CASSASYSNQPQHF. CDR3 nucleotides: TGTGCCAGCAGTGCCAGCTATAGCAATCAGCCCCAGCATTTT.

This chain's CDR3 is CASSLRTGEPAFF. For the CDR3, the DNA is TGTGCCAGCAGCCTTCGGACAGGGGAACCAGCTTTCTTT. V is TRBV3-1 (or the pseudogene TRBV3-2) and J is TRBJ1-1; 9 positions agree with TRBD1. The germline CDR1 and CDR2 sequences are LGHDT and YNNKEL (reference sequence). The V and J ends lost 4 bases and 10 bases, in that order; junction bases with no gene match: 7. The length of the CDR3 is 13 residues.

This chain uses TRBV7-2 with TRBJ2-7, with TRBD1 matching 9 bases. V was pared by 4 bases and J by 7 bases, with 14 bases of the junction left unmatched. The CDR3 is made up of 16 amino acids. CDR1 SGHTA and CDR2 FQGNSA come from the germline V gene. The CDR3 DNA reads TGTGCCAGCAGCTCACTTACCGGGACAGGGATGTGGGAGCAGTACTTC. It is translated as CASSSLTGTGMWEQYF.

This clone was detected once. This chain uses TRBV5-3 with TRBJ2-3, with D perhaps matching TRBD2 (6 bases). TRBV5-3 is marked as an open reading frame, function uncertain. The CDR3 extends over 18 amino acids. The V end lost 4 bases, the J end lost 0 bases, and 21 bases lay between the germline ends. The CDR3 here is CARSLGLPRGTSTDTQYF. The CDR3 nucleotides are TGTGCCAGAAGCCTCGGACTACCTAGAGGAACTAGCACAGATACGCAGTATTTT.

The sample holds a few counts of this clone. The CDR3 DNA follows: TGTGCCAGCAGCTTATTTCGGGTCAATGAGCAGTTCTTC. This codes for CASSLFRVNEQFF. The chain recombines TRBV7-2 with TRBJ2-1, with unresolved D. V was trimmed by 2 bases and J by 6 bases, leaving 8 bases between them. The CDR3 is 13 amino acids. The germline V gene has CDR1 SGHTA and CDR2 FQGNSA.

This clone turned up a few times. The chain employs TRBV30 and TRBJ1-6; D uncertain. Trimming took 2 bases from V and 15 from J, leaving 23 bases between them. The length of the CDR3 is 15 residues. CDR1 is GTSNPN and CDR2 is SVGIG in the germline V gene (reference sequence). The CDR3: CAWSTDTRMVPFLHF. DNA of the CDR3: TGTGCCTGGAGTACCGACACGAGGATGGTGCCATTCCTCCACTTT.

V is TRBV3-1 (or the pseudogene TRBV3-2) and J is TRBJ1-5, with D unresolved. V was pared by 0 bases and J by 5 bases, with 5 bases between. The germline V gene encodes CDR1 LGHDT and CDR2 YNNKEL (reference sequence). This CDR3 contains 13 residues. The CDR3 DNA reads as TGTGCCAGCAGCCAAGAGGCGGATCAGCCCCAGCATTTT. Translation gives CASSQEADQPQHF.

The rearrangement joins TRBV18 to TRBJ2-7; D not resolved. Trimming left V 8 bases short and J 7 bases short, with 21 bases between. CDR3 length: 14 amino acids. Germline loops: CDR1 KGHSH, CDR2 LQKENI. CDR3 in DNA: TGTGCCAGCCAGGACGGCACGATCCTTGGAGAGCAGTACTTC. Amino acid sequence: CASQDGTILGEQYF.

This chain joins TRBV13 and TRBJ1-1; 10 bases agree with TRBD1. V gave up 5 bases and J gave up 2 bases; unmatched junction bases: 8. This CDR3 spans 16 amino acids. The germline V gene has CDR1 PRHDT and CDR2 FYEKMQ (reference sequence). The CDR3 sequence: CASSLIGQGENTEAFF. CDR3 coding DNA: TGTGCCAGCAGCCTTATAGGACAGGGGGAAAACACTGAAGCTTTCTTT. The full variable domain, its missing parts supplied by reference TRBV13 and TRBJ1-1, is AAGVIQSPRHLIKEKRETATLKCYPIPRHDTVYWYQQGPGQDPQFLISFYEKMQSDKGSIPDRFSAQQFSDYHSELNMSSLELGDSALYFCASSLIGQGENTEAFFGQGTRLTVV.

This chain uses TRBV24-1 with TRBJ2-7, with D perhaps TRBD1 (5 bases). The CDR3 totals 16 residues. Trimming left V 4 bases short and J 6 bases short, with 21 bases between. In germline, CDR1 is KGHDR, CDR2 SFDVKD. The CDR3 loop is CATSELHRSSNSEQYF. The CDR3 DNA reads TGTGCCACCAGTGAGCTCCACAGGAGCTCTAACTCCGAGCAGTACTTC.